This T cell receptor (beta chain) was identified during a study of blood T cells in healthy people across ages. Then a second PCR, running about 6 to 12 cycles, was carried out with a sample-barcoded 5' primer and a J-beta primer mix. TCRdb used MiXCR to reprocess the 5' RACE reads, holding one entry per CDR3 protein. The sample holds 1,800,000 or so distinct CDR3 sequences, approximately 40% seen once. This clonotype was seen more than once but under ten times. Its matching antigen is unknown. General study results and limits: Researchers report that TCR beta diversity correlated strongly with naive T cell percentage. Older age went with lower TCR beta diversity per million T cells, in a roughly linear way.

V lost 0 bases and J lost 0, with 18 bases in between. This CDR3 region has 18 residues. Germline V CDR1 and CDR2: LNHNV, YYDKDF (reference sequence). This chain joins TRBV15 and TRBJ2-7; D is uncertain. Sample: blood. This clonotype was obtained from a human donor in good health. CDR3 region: CATSRERLMAASSYEQYF. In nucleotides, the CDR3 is TGTGCCACCAGCAGAGAGAGGTTAATGGCGGCCTCCTCCTACGAGCAGTACTTC.